This T cell receptor beta chain was captured by sequencing in a study of CD8 T cells in Susac syndrome. Reverse transcription of roughly 0.5 to 1 ug RNA used random hexamers. TCRdb called the immunoSEQ multiplex PCR reads again in MiXCR, with one record for every CDR3 protein. This sample has under 95,000 distinct CDR3 sequences, with about 95% found just once. CDR1 DFQATT and CDR2 SNEGSKA come from the germline V gene (reference sequence). With 6 bases clipped from V and 4 bases from J, the junction kept 12 bases outside the gene matches. The CDR3 extends over 14 amino acids. This clonotype came up once.

Sequenced input: CD4+ T cells from PBMCs. This sequence originates from a human donor with Susac syndrome. The V gene is TRBV20-1, the J gene TRBJ2-7, with 7 bases matching TRBD1. CDR3 in DNA: TGCAGTGCCCCGATGGGCAGGGGGAAATACGAGCAGTACTTC. Residues: CSAPMGRGKYEQYF.